This T cell receptor beta chain derives from a study of OX40 agonist ivuxolimab in advanced cancers. This clone was picked up a small number of times. Its antigen remains unknown. Whole-study results and caveats: Which antigen the expanded peripheral T cells recognized is unknown.

Here immunoSEQ multiplex PCR was the method, and the copy in TCRdb shows in-frame clones only, minus some. The sample lists roughly 67,000 clones, more than 90% occurring once. The material sequenced was CD4+ or CD8+ T cells sorted from blood, taken in a trial of the OX40 agonist ivuxolimab. The sequence was collected from an adult with an advanced solid tumor such as melanoma, head and neck, liver or kidney cancer.

This chain's CDR3 is CASSQDGNTEAFF. The CDR3 DNA sequence: TGTGCCAGCAGCCAAGACGGGAACACTGAAGCTTTCTTT. The rearrangement uses TRBV4-2 and TRBJ1-1; no reliable D call. V was trimmed by 0 bases and J by 1 base, leaving 3 bases between them. CDR1 and CDR2 from the germline V gene are LGHNA and YNFKEQ. CDR3 size: 13 residues.